What follows describes a single T cell receptor beta chain. This sample is drawn from a study of T cell clones after liver transplantation. Study context: Standard immunosuppression, with no induction, continued until 12-24 months after transplant.

TCRdb's table, derived via immunoSEQ multiplex PCR, lists solely in-frame clones and lacks some. The table shows tens of thousands of clones, with under 85% occurring only once. The receptor was isolated from a human patient who received a liver transplant. A subset of T cells may come from the graft donor. The source material was CD4+ T cells from blood, sampled at the 22-month timepoint.

The CDR3 coding sequence is TGTGCCAGCAGCTTAAGTTCCAGGGGCGGATATGGCTACACCTTC. It encodes CASSLSSRGGYGYTF. The chain has TRBV7-9 and TRBJ1-2; perhaps TRBD1 as D (6 bases). The CDR3 totals 15 residues. V lost 2 bases and J 5 bases, leaving 15 bases between the germline ends. CDR1 and CDR2 (germline): SEHNR, FQNEAQ (reference sequence).